This TCR beta chain is drawn from a study of T cell responses to AZD1222 COVID-19 vaccine. Trimming removed 0 bases at V and 4 bases at J, with 7 bases between. Germline V gene data show CDR1 as SQVTM and CDR2 as ANQGSEA. There are 13 residues in the CDR3. Some clones are missing from TCRdb's copy, which holds only in-frame ones; the method was immunoSEQ multiplex PCR. The table has 160,000 or so clones, about 91% seen once. The source is an adult who received the AZD1222 COVID-19 vaccine. The sequencing here drew on peripheral blood, taken 28 days after the second AZD1222 dose. This sequence joins TRBV29-1 and TRBJ1-3; a weak D match, TRBD1 (6 bases). Written as DNA, the CDR3 is TGCAGCGTTGAAGAGGGGACAGGAAACACCATATATTTT. The encoded protein is CSVEEGTGNTIYF.